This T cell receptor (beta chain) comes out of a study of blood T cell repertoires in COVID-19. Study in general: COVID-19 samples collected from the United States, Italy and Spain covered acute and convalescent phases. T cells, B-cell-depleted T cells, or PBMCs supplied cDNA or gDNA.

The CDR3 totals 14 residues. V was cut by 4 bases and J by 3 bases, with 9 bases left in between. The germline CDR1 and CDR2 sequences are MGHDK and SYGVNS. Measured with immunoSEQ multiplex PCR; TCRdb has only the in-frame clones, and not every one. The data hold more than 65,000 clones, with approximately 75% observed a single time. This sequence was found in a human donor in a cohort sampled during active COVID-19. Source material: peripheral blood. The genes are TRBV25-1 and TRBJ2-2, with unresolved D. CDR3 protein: CASSGRTYTGELFF. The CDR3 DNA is TGTGCCAGCAGTGGGAGAACGTACACCGGGGAGCTGTTTTTT.